This TCR beta chain was retrieved from a study of long-term antiretroviral therapy in people with HIV. Points from the study as a whole: ART adherence was not documented, and neither viral resistance nor therapy changes had any data.

With regard to this clone: Its specificity is not known.

Survey-level immunoSEQ v3.0 assays were run. Clones were sequenced by immunoSEQ multiplex PCR, and TCRdb holds only the in-frame ones, with some missing. The table lists more than 15,000 clones, around 82% of them singletons, with about 15% in the top ten. The content of samples before DNA extraction was about 0.95-10 million cryopreserved PBMC. Between the trimmed V and J ends, which lost 6 bases and 4 bases, there was a span of 10 bases. The CDR3 contains 12 residues. Germline loops: CDR1 SNHLY, CDR2 FYNNEI. This specimen was unsorted PBMCs, taken 2.9 years after starting antiretroviral therapy. The genes are TRBV2 and TRBJ2-7; no clear D. The sequence was obtained from a woman in her 30s with HIV. DNA for the CDR3: TGTGCCAGCAGCCAGGAAGCGTACGAGCAGTACTTC. Translating gives CASSQEAYEQYF.